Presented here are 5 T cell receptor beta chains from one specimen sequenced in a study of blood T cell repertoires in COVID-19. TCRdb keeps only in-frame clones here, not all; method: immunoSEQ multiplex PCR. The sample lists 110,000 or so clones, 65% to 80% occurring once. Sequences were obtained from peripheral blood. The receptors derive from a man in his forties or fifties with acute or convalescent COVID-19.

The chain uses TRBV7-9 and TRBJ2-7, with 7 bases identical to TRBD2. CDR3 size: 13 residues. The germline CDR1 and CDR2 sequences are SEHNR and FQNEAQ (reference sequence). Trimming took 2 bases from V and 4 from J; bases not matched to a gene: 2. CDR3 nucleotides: TGTGCCAGCAGCTTAATGGGGGGGTACGAGCAGTACTTC. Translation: CASSLMGGYEQYF.

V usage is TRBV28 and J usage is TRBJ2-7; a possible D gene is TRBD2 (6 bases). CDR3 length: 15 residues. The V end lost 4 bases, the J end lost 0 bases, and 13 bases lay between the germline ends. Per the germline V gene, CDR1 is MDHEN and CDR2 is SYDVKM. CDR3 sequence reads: CASSSPAGGSYEQYF. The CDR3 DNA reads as TGTGCCAGCAGTTCACCCGCCGGGGGCTCCTACGAGCAGTACTTC.

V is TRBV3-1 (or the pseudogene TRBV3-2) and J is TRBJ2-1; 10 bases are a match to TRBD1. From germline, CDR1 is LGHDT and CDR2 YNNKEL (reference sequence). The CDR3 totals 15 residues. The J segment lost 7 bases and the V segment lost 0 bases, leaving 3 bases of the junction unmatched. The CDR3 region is CASSQDGTGENEQFF. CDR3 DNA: TGTGCCAGCAGCCAAGATGGGACAGGGGAGAATGAGCAGTTCTTC.

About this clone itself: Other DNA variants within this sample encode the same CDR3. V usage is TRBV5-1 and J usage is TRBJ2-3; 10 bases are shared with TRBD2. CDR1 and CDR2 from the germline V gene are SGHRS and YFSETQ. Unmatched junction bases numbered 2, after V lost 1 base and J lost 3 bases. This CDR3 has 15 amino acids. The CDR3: CASSLTSGETDTQYF. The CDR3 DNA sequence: TGCGCCAGCAGCTTGACTAGCGGGGAAACAGATACGCAGTATTTT.

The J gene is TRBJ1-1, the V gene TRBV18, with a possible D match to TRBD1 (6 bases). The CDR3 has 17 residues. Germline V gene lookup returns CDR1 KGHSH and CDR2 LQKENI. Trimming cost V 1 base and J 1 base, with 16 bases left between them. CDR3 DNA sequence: TGTGCCAGCTCACCACGACGTGACAGGTGGGGGAACACTGAAGCTTTCTTT. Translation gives CASSPRRDRWGNTEAFF.